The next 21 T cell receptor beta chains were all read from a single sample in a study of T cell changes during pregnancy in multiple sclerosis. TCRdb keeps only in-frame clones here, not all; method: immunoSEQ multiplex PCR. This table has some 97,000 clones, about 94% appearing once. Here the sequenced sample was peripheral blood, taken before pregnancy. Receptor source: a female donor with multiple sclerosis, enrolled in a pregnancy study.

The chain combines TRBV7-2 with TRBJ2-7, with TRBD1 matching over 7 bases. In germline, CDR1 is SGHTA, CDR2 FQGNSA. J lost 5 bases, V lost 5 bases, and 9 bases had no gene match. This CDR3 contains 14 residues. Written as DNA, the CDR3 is TGTGCCAGCAGCCAAGACAGGGTAAAGGACGAGCAGTACTTC. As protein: CASSQDRVKDEQYF. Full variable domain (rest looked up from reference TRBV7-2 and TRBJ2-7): GAGVSQSPSNKVTEKGKDVELRCDPISGHTALYWYRQSLGQGLEFLIYFQGNSAPDKSGLPSDRFSAERTGGSVSTLTIQRTQQEDSAVYLCASSQDRVKDEQYFGPGTRLTVT.

CDR3: CASSEARGQGQPQHF. The CDR3 DNA reads TGTGCCAGCAGTGAAGCCAGGGGGCAGGGGCAGCCCCAGCATTTT. The chain uses TRBV6-1 and TRBJ1-5; 8 nucleotides align to TRBD1. Germline CDR1 is MNHNS and CDR2 is SASEGT. The CDR3 totals 15 residues. V shed 0 bases, J shed 7 bases, and the junction held 5 bases outside the gene matches.

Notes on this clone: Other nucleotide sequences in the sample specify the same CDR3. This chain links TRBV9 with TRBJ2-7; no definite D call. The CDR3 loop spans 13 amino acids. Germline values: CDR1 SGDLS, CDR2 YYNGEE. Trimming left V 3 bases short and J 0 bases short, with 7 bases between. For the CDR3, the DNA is TGTGCCAGCAGCGCCCCGAGCTCCTACGAGCAGTACTTC. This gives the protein CASSAPSSYEQYF.

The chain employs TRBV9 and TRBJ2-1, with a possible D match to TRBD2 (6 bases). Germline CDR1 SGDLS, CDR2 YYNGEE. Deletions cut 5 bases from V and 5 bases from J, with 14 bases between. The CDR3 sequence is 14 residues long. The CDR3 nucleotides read TGTGCCAGCAGAAGCGTGGGGGAGGACAATGAGCAGTTCTTC. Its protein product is CASRSVGEDNEQFF.

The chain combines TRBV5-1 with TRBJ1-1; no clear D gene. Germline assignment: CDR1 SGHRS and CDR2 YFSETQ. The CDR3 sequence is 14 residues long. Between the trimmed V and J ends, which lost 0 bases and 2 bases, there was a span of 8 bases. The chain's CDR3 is CASSLAAVNTEAFF. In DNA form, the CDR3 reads TGCGCCAGCAGCTTGGCGGCGGTTAACACTGAAGCTTTCTTT.

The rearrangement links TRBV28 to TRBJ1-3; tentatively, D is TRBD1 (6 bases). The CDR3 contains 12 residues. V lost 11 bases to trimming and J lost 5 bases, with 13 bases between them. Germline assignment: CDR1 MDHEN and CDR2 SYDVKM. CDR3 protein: CASTGRRNTIYF. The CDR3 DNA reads TGTGCCTCGACAGGTCGGAGAAACACCATATATTTT.

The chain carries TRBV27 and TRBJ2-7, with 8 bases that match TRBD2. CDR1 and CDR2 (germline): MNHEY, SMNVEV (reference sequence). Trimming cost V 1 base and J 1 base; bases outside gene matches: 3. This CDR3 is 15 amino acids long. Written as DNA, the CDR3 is TGTGCCAGCAGTTTATGGGGACTAGGTTCCTACGAGCAGTACTTC. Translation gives CASSLWGLGSYEQYF.

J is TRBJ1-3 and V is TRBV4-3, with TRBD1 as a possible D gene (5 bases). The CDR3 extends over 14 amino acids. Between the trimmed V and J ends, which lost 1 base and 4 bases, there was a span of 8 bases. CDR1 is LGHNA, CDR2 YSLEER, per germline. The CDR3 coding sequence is TGCGCCAGCAGCCAAGGGCACAGGGGAAACACCATATATTTT. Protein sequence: CASSQGHRGNTIYF.

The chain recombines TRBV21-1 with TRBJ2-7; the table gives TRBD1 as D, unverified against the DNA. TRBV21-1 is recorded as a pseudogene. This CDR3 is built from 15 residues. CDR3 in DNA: TGTGCCAGCAGCAACCCGGGACAGGGGAAAAACGAGCAGTACTTC. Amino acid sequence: CASSNPGQGKNEQYF.

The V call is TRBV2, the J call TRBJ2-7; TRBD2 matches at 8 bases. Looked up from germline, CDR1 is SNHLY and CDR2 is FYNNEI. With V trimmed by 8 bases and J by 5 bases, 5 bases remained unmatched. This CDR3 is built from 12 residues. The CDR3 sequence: CASGTGGNEQYF. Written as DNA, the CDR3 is TGTGCCAGCGGAACGGGGGGGAACGAGCAGTACTTC.

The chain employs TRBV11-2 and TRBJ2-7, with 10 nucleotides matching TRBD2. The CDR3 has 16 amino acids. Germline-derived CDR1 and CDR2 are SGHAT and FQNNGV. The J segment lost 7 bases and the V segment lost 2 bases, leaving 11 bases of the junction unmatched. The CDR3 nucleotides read TGTGCCAGCAGCTTAAACCCCGGGACTAGCGTAGGGGAGCAGTACTTC. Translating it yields CASSLNPGTSVGEQYF.

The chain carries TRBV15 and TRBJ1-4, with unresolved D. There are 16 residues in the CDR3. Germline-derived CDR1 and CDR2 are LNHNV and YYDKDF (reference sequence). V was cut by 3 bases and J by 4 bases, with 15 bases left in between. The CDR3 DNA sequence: TGTGCCACCAGCAGGGACCTCGGCGGGATTAATGAAAAACTGTTTTTT. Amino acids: CATSRDLGGINEKLFF.

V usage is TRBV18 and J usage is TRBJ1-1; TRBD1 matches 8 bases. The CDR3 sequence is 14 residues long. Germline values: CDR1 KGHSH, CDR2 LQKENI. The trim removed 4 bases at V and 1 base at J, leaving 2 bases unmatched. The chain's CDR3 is CASSLGTGNTEAFF. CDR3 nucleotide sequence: TGTGCCAGCTCACTAGGGACAGGGAACACTGAAGCTTTCTTT. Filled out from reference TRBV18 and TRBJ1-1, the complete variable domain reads NAGVMQNPRHLVRRRGQEARLRCSPMKGHSHVYWYRQLPEEGLKFMVYLQKENIIDESGMPKERFSAEFPKEGPSILRIQQVVRGDSAAYFCASSLGTGNTEAFFGQGTRLTVV.

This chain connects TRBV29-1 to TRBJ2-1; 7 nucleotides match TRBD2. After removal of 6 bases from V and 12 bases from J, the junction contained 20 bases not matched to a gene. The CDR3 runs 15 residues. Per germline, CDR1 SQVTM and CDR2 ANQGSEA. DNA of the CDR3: TGCAGCGTCCAAAGAATGGGGGAGGCGGGGAGGGCGCAGTTCTTC. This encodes CSVQRMGEAGRAQFF.

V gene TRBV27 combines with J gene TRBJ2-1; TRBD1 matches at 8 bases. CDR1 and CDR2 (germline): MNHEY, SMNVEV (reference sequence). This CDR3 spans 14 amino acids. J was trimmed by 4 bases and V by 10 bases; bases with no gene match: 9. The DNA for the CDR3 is TGTGCCACCCCGACAGGGGTAAGGTACAATGAGCAGTTCTTC. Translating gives CATPTGVRYNEQFF.

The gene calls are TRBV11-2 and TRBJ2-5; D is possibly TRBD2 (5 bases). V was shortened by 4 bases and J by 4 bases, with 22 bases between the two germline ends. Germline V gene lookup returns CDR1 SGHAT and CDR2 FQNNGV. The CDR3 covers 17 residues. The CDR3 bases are TGTGCCAGCAGCTGGCAGACCGGGCCCCCACGGGGAGAGACCCAGTACTTC. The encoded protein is CASSWQTGPPRGETQYF. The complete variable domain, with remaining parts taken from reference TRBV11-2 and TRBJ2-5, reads EAGVAQSPRYKIIEKRQSVAFWCNPISGHATLYWYQQILGQGPKLLIQFQNNGVVDDSQLPKDRFSAERLKGVDSTLKIQPAKLEDSAVYLCASSWQTGPPRGETQYFGPGTRLLVL.

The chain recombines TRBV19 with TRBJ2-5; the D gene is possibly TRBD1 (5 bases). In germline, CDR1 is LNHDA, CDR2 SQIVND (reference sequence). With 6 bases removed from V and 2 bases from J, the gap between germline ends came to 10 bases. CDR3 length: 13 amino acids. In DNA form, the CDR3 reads TGTGCCAGTAGGCCCAGGGCACAAGAGACCCAGTACTTC. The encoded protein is CASRPRAQETQYF.

CDR3: CASSRRDSSEAFF. CDR3 DNA: TGTGCCAGCAGCCGCCGGGACAGCTCCGAAGCTTTCTTT. The chain is built from TRBV4-2 and TRBJ1-1; 7 bases fit TRBD1. The CDR3 loop spans 13 amino acids. The germline gives CDR1 LGHNA, CDR2 YNFKEQ. V lost 4 bases and J lost 8; bases outside the gene matches: 7.

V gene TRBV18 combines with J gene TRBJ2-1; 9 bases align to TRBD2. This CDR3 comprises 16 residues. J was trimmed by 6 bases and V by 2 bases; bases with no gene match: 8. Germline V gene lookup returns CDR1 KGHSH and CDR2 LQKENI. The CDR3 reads CASSPIAGGPGNEQFF. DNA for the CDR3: TGTGCCAGCTCACCAATCGCGGGAGGGCCGGGCAATGAGCAGTTCTTC.

DNA of the CDR3: TGTGCCAGCAGCGGGCAGGGGGCGGCGGGGGCCAACGTCCTGACTTTC. Residues: CASSGQGAAGANVLTF. This sequence joins TRBV7-2 and TRBJ2-6, with TRBD1 matching 8 bases. The ends lost 5 bases at V and 4 bases at J; junction bases unmatched: 7. Germline CDR1 SGHTA, CDR2 FQGNSA. This CDR3 has 16 amino acids.

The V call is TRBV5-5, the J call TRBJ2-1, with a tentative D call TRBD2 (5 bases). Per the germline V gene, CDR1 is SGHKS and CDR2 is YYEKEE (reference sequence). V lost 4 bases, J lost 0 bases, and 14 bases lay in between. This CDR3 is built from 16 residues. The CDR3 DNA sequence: TGTGCCAGCAGCGGGGAAGCGGACCCCTCCTACAATGAGCAGTTCTTC. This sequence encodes CASSGEADPSYNEQFF.